One and the same sample provided the 31 T cell receptor beta chains below, sequenced in a study of blood T cell repertoires in COVID-19. TCRdb's table, derived via immunoSEQ multiplex PCR, lists solely in-frame clones and lacks some. The table records some 180,000 clones, around 75% of them present only once. The sample comprised peripheral blood. Receptors were obtained from a woman aged 40 to 49 with COVID-19, enrolled during active disease.

The CDR3 bases are TGTGCCACCGACAGGGGACGTTTAACTGGGGCCAACGTCCTGACTTTC. It specifies CATDRGRLTGANVLTF. The genes are TRBV24-1 and TRBJ2-6; 8 nucleotides match TRBD1. Losses at the gene ends were 9 bases for V and 2 bases for J; bases not matched to a gene: 8. The CDR3 loop spans 16 amino acids. The germline CDR1 and CDR2 sequences are KGHDR and SFDVKD.

This rearrangement joins TRBV4-2 to TRBJ2-7; D may be TRBD1 (6 bases). Per the germline V gene, CDR1 is LGHNA and CDR2 is YNFKEQ. Trimming removed 0 bases at V and 0 bases at J, with 15 bases between. The CDR3 runs to 17 residues. CDR3: CASSQDAGGRGSYEQYF. For the CDR3, the DNA is TGTGCCAGCAGCCAAGATGCTGGTGGCAGGGGCTCCTACGAGCAGTACTTC.

J is TRBJ1-2 and V is TRBV18; 9 bases fit TRBD1. V shed 3 bases and J 5 bases; nucleotides not matched to a gene: 4. Per the germline V gene, CDR1 is KGHSH and CDR2 is LQKENI. CDR3 size: 14 residues. The CDR3 bases are TGTGCCAGCTCACCCGTGGACAGGGGATATGGCTACACCTTC. Its protein product is CASSPVDRGYGYTF.

The rearrangement uses TRBV6-2 or TRBV6-3 and TRBJ2-7; unclear D gene. Trimming cost V 2 bases and J 0 bases, with 8 bases left between them. This CDR3 contains 14 residues. Germline CDR1 reads MNHEY; CDR2 reads SVGEGT. The CDR3: CASSYPSSSYEQYF. The CDR3 DNA follows: TGTGCCAGCAGTTACCCGAGCTCCTCCTACGAGCAGTACTTC.

This sequence joins TRBV6-5 and TRBJ2-3; TRBD2 matches 10 bases. The CDR3 runs to 15 residues. V dropped 5 bases and J dropped 5; count of bases not matched to a gene: 7. Germline CDR1 MNHEY, CDR2 SVGAGI. This CDR3 is CASSKTSGVIDTQYF. The CDR3 coding sequence is TGTGCCAGCAGTAAAACTAGCGGGGTGATAGATACGCAGTATTTT.

V is TRBV7-2 and J is TRBJ1-2; 8 bases agree with TRBD1. V lost 3 bases, J lost 5 bases, and 8 bases stayed unmatched. CDR3 length: 15 residues. Germline CDR1 reads SGHTA; CDR2 reads FQGNSA. The chain's CDR3 is CASSFRDRPFYGYTF. In DNA, the CDR3 is TGTGCCAGCAGCTTTCGGGACAGGCCATTTTATGGCTACACCTTC.

The chain couples TRBV3-1 (or the pseudogene TRBV3-2) to TRBJ2-1, with 9 bases identical to TRBD2. CDR3 length equals 13 residues. The V segment lost 2 bases and the J segment 11 bases; nucleotides outside the gene matches: 4. CDR1 and CDR2 (germline): LGHDT, YNNKEL (reference sequence). CDR3 amino acids: CASSQTSGGKQFF. CDR3 sequence (DNA): TGTGCCAGCAGCCAAACCAGCGGGGGGAAGCAGTTCTTC.

The chain carries TRBV2 and TRBJ1-2, with 7 positions matching TRBD1. V dropped 5 bases and J dropped 3; count of bases not matched to a gene: 3. This CDR3 spans 13 amino acids. In germline, CDR1 is SNHLY, CDR2 FYNNEI. This chain's CDR3 is CASSQQGDYGYTF. The DNA for the CDR3 is TGTGCCAGCAGTCAGCAGGGGGACTATGGCTACACCTTC. The full variable domain, completed using reference TRBV2 and TRBJ1-2, is EPEVTQTPSHQVTQMGQEVILRCVPISNHLYFYWYRQILGQKVEFLVSFYNNEISEKSEIFDDQFSVERPDGSNFTLKIRSTKLEDSAMYFCASSQQGDYGYTFGSGTRLTVV.

The rearrangement joins TRBV28 to TRBJ2-7; 7 bases match TRBD2. This CDR3 comprises 15 residues. CDR1 and CDR2 from the germline V gene are MDHEN and SYDVKM. The V gene end was trimmed by 2 bases and the J gene end by 2 bases; junction bases not matched to a gene: 6. This chain's CDR3 is CASSLGKAGAYEQYF. The CDR3 DNA is TGTGCCAGCAGTTTAGGGAAGGCGGGAGCCTACGAGCAGTACTTC.

The chain links TRBV20-1 to TRBJ2-5; 10 bases are a match to TRBD2. Germline V gene data show CDR1 as DFQATT and CDR2 as SNEGSKA (reference sequence). The CDR3 is 14 amino acids. J was trimmed by 5 bases and V by 3 bases; bases with no gene match: 6. CDR3 DNA: TGCAGTGCTAGTCGAGCGGGAGGGCCTGAGACCCAGTACTTC. This encodes CSASRAGGPETQYF.

This clone was counted only a few times. The CDR3 reads CASTLHGNGYTF. The CDR3 coding sequence is TGTGCCAGCACCCTACACGGGAATGGCTACACCTTC. The chain employs TRBV12-3 or TRBV12-4 and TRBJ1-2; no clear D. V was pared by 7 bases and J by 6 bases, with 12 bases between. The length of the CDR3 is 12 residues.

V and J are TRBV5-1 and TRBJ2-3, with TRBD2 identical over 8 bases. V dropped 5 bases and J dropped 2; count of bases not matched to a gene: 1. The CDR3 extends over 13 amino acids. Germline CDR1 SGHRS, CDR2 YFSETQ. The CDR3 loop is CASRRGVTDTQYF. The CDR3 DNA reads as TGCGCCAGCAGGCGGGGGGTCACAGATACGCAGTATTTT.

The gene calls are TRBV7-2 and TRBJ2-2; D is unresolved. The CDR3 runs 14 residues. V was pared by 1 base and J by 1 base, with 4 bases between. Germline assignment: CDR1 SGHTA and CDR2 FQGNSA. In nucleotides, the CDR3 is TGTGCCAGCAGCTTAGACGGGAACACCGGGGAGCTGTTTTTT. This encodes CASSLDGNTGELFF. Full variable domain (missing parts from reference TRBV7-2 and TRBJ2-2): GAGVSQSPSNKVTEKGKDVELRCDPISGHTALYWYRQSLGQGLEFLIYFQGNSAPDKSGLPSDRFSAERTGGSVSTLTIQRTQQEDSAVYLCASSLDGNTGELFFGEGSRLTVL.

The rearrangement uses TRBV11-2 and TRBJ2-7; weak D call: TRBD2 (5 bases). Germline CDR1 reads SGHAT; CDR2 reads FQNNGV. Trimming removed 5 bases at V and 6 bases at J, with 11 bases between. The CDR3 is 12 residues long. The CDR3 reads CASSKLEAEQYF. Written as DNA, the CDR3 is TGTGCCAGCAGCAAACTAGAGGCCGAGCAGTACTTC.

The chain joins TRBV7-3 to TRBJ2-1; the D gene is possibly TRBD2 (5 bases). V was pared by 6 bases and J by 7 bases, with 13 bases between. In germline, CDR1 is SGHTA, CDR2 FQGTGA. The CDR3 sequence is 13 residues long. The CDR3 reads CASSDGRGNEQFF. CDR3 nucleotides: TGTGCCAGCAGTGACGGCCGAGGGAATGAGCAGTTCTTC.

V is TRBV7-2 and J is TRBJ2-3, with TRBD2 matching 13 bases. From germline, CDR1 is SGHTA and CDR2 FQGNSA. This CDR3 contains 17 residues. The ends lost 6 bases at V and 4 bases at J; junction bases unmatched: 10. The CDR3 spells CASSPLAGGPRSDTQYF. The DNA of the CDR3 is TGTGCCAGCAGTCCACTAGCGGGGGGGCCTAGGTCAGATACGCAGTATTTT. Supplemented by reference TRBV7-2 and TRBJ2-3, the full variable domain reads GAGVSQSPSNKVTEKGKDVELRCDPISGHTALYWYRQSLGQGLEFLIYFQGNSAPDKSGLPSDRFSAERTGGSVSTLTIQRTQQEDSAVYLCASSPLAGGPRSDTQYFGPGTRLTVL.

The chain has TRBV9 and TRBJ2-3, with a possible D match to TRBD1 (5 bases). The CDR3 is made up of 18 amino acids. V was pared by 4 bases and J by 2 bases, with 23 bases between. CDR1 is SGDLS, CDR2 YYNGEE, per germline. The CDR3 coding sequence is TGTGCCAGCAGCTTGAGTGAGACAGCCCCATATGACACAGATACGCAGTATTTT. It encodes CASSLSETAPYDTDTQYF.

The V gene is TRBV5-1, the J gene TRBJ2-2; TRBD2 agrees at 7 bases. The J segment lost 6 bases and the V segment lost 0 bases, leaving 2 bases of the junction unmatched. Germline V gene data show CDR1 as SGHRS and CDR2 as YFSETQ. This CDR3 has 14 amino acids. The CDR3: CASSLERGAGELFF. The CDR3 coding sequence is TGCGCCAGCAGCTTGGAACGGGGGGCCGGGGAGCTGTTTTTT.

The gene calls are TRBV7-2 and TRBJ1-2; 7 bases agree with TRBD1. The CDR3 is 18 residues long. The trim removed 0 bases at V and 1 base at J, leaving 11 bases unmatched. Germline CDR1 and CDR2: SGHTA and FQGNSA. Here the CDR3 reads CASSLALTGTRSNYGYTF. In DNA form, the CDR3 reads TGTGCCAGCAGCTTAGCCCTGACAGGGACGAGGAGTAACTATGGCTACACCTTC.

CDR3 in amino acids: CASSLGQGTANEKLFF. The DNA of the CDR3 is TGTGCCAGCAGCCTGGGACAGGGGACGGCTAATGAAAAACTGTTTTTT. The chain recombines TRBV5-4 with TRBJ1-4; TRBD1 matches at 10 bases. Looked up from germline, CDR1 is SGHNT and CDR2 is YYREEE (reference sequence). V dropped 4 bases and J dropped 3; count of bases not matched to a gene: 6. The CDR3 totals 16 residues.

This clone was observed at least ten times. The V call is TRBV5-1, the J call TRBJ2-7; 12 bases align to TRBD2. In germline, CDR1 is SGHRS, CDR2 YFSETQ. V lost 3 bases and J lost 5; bases outside the gene matches: 12. The CDR3 runs to 17 residues. CDR3 bases: TGCGCCAGCAGCTCCGCCGACCCGGGACTAGCGGGCCACGAGCAGTACTTC. It codes for CASSSADPGLAGHEQYF. Full variable domain (missing parts from reference TRBV5-1 and TRBJ2-7): KAGVTQTPRYLIKTRGQQVTLSCSPISGHRSVSWYQQTPGQGLQFLFEYFSETQRNKGNFPGRFSGRQFSNSRSEMNVSTLELGDSALYLCASSSADPGLAGHEQYFGPGTRLTVT.

In regard to this clone: The sample holds other DNA sequences that translate to the same CDR3. The gene calls are TRBV5-1 and TRBJ1-1, with TRBD1 matching 7 bases. The CDR3 has 14 amino acids. Germline loops: CDR1 SGHRS, CDR2 YFSETQ. After removal of 3 bases from V and 1 base from J, the junction contained 3 bases not matched to a gene. The CDR3 here is CASSSGTENTEAFF. CDR3 in DNA: TGCGCCAGCAGCTCGGGGACAGAGAACACTGAAGCTTTCTTT.

The chain carries TRBV5-1 and TRBJ1-2, with 12 bases lining up with TRBD1. CDR1 and CDR2 (germline): SGHRS, YFSETQ. V trimming: 2 bases; J trimming: 9 bases; junction bases outside the gene matches: 8. The CDR3 has 15 amino acids. This CDR3 is CASSLTGTGGRSYTF. CDR3 nucleotides: TGCGCCAGCAGCTTAACCGGGACAGGGGGCAGGAGCTACACCTTC.

V and J are TRBV3-1 (or the pseudogene TRBV3-2) and TRBJ2-2, with D perhaps TRBD2 (5 bases). Germline-derived CDR1 and CDR2 are LGHDT and YNNKEL (reference sequence). Trimming took off 4 bases at V and 0 bases at J, with 9 bases between the two ends. CDR3 length: 15 residues. This CDR3 reads CASSPPGTNTGELFF. The CDR3 DNA sequence: TGTGCCAGCAGCCCCCCCGGGACGAACACCGGGGAGCTGTTTTTT.

J is TRBJ2-7 and V is TRBV7-8, with D tentatively TRBD2 (5 bases). The CDR3 sequence is 18 residues long. Germline V gene sequence: CDR1 SGHVS, CDR2 FQNEAQ. V was pared by 1 base and J by 2 bases, with 21 bases between. CDR3 protein: CASSLDGLSPFETYEQYF. For the CDR3, the DNA is TGTGCCAGCAGCTTAGACGGACTCTCCCCTTTTGAGACCTACGAGCAGTACTTC.

This chain uses TRBV11-3 with TRBJ1-5, with a weak D call TRBD1 (6 bases). V shed 5 bases and J shed 2 bases, with 19 bases lying between them. There are 17 residues in the CDR3. The germline V gene has CDR1 SGHNT and CDR2 YENEEA. As DNA, the CDR3 is TGTGCCAGCAGCGCCCAAACAGGGCGCTATGGCAATCAGCCCCAGCATTTT. As protein: CASSAQTGRYGNQPQHF.

The V gene is TRBV6-1, the J gene TRBJ2-7, with a tentative D call TRBD2 (5 bases). V dropped 3 bases and J dropped 2 bases, with 8 bases sitting between them. The CDR3 runs to 13 residues. Germline-derived CDR1 and CDR2 are MNHNS and SASEGT. The CDR3 loop is CASSEVGTYEQYF. CDR3 in DNA: TGTGCCAGCAGTGAGGTCGGGACCTACGAGCAGTACTTC.

The chain joins TRBV2 to TRBJ1-2; D may be TRBD1 (5 bases). CDR1 is SNHLY and CDR2 is FYNNEI in the germline V gene. The ends were cut back, 3 bases at V and 5 bases at J, with 13 bases in the middle. CDR3 length: 14 amino acids. The CDR3 loop reads CASSDGRTPYGYTF. The CDR3 region has the DNA TGTGCCAGCAGTGATGGCAGGACACCTTATGGCTACACCTTC.

This clone came up once. The chain has TRBV5-1 and TRBJ1-1; D ambiguous. The CDR3 totals 16 residues. Looked up from germline, CDR1 is SGHRS and CDR2 is YFSETQ. V dropped 5 bases and J dropped 3 bases, with 20 bases sitting between them. Written as DNA, the CDR3 is TGCGCCAGCAGACGGTGGGCCTCCAAGAGGGACACTGAAGCTTTCTTT. It is translated as CASRRWASKRDTEAFF.

The chain combines TRBV5-1 with TRBJ2-1, with TRBD1 matching over 8 bases. After removal of 4 bases from V and 8 bases from J, the junction contained 11 bases not matched to a gene. Germline assignment: CDR1 SGHRS and CDR2 YFSETQ. The CDR3 consists of 15 residues. The CDR3, as DNA: TGCGCCAGCAGCACTGGCAGGGGGCAGAGCGATGAGCAGTTCTTC. Amino acids: CASSTGRGQSDEQFF.

In the case of this clone: The sample holds other DNA sequences that translate to the same CDR3. V and J are TRBV12-3 or TRBV12-4 and TRBJ1-2; TRBD1 matches 7 bases. CDR3 length: 13 amino acids. J gave up 2 bases and V 6 bases, and 3 bases lay outside the gene matches. The CDR3 loop reads CASSRDSNYGYTF. For the CDR3, the DNA is TGTGCCAGCAGCCGGGACAGCAACTATGGCTACACCTTC.